Below are 4 T cell receptor beta chains sequenced from a single sample in a study of sequential checkpoint blockade in melanoma. Treatment meaning: randomized to nivolumab then ipilimumab (arm A) or the reverse (arm B). Profiling relied on immunoSEQ multiplex PCR, and the TCRdb table lists in-frame clones only, not all of them. The sample lists more than 15,000 clones, around 73% occurring once. This specimen consisted of CD8+ T cells sorted from blood (inferred from file names), obtained from a patient given nivolumab and ipilimumab in sequence. These receptor sequences come from a human donor with melanoma.

Judged by abundance, this clone is medium-sized. The chain recombines TRBV5-4 with TRBJ2-7; no clear D gene. CDR3 length: 12 residues. The ends were cut back, 2 bases at V and 3 bases at J, with 6 bases in the middle. Germline-derived CDR1 and CDR2 are SGHNT and YYREEE (reference sequence). CDR3 bases: TGTGCCAGCAGCTTTTCAGACTACGAGCAGTACTTC. Translating it yields CASSFSDYEQYF.

This chain links TRBV28 with TRBJ2-1, with 7 nucleotides matching TRBD2. Trimming at V came to 7 bases and at J to 0 bases, leaving 3 bases not matched to a gene. This CDR3 contains 14 residues. CDR1 is MDHEN, CDR2 SYDVKM, per germline. The CDR3 here is CASNWEGSYNEQFF. CDR3 nucleotides: TGTGCCAGCAACTGGGAGGGCTCCTACAATGAGCAGTTCTTC.

CDR3 DNA sequence: TGTGCCAGCAAGATCGGGTTCGGGGAGAGGGTGGACAATGAGCAGTTCTTC. Translated: CASKIGFGERVDNEQFF. V and J are TRBV27 and TRBJ2-1; a weak D match, TRBD2 (5 bases). Trimming cost V 7 bases and J 5 bases, with 24 bases left between them. This CDR3 is built from 17 residues. CDR1 and CDR2 from the germline V gene are MNHEY and SMNVEV (reference sequence).

The chain joins TRBV5-1 to TRBJ1-6; no reliable D call. Trimming left V 2 bases short and J 0 bases short, with 18 bases between. This CDR3 is 19 amino acids long. The V gene's germline CDR1 is SGHRS and CDR2 YFSETQ. The CDR3 DNA is TGCGCCAGCAGCTTCGATCTACTGACGGAGAGCTCCTATAATTCACCCCTCCACTTT. This translates into CASSFDLLTESSYNSPLHF.